Shown below are 5 T cell receptor beta chains from a single sample sequenced in a study of CD8+ T cells in alopecia areata. cDNA prepared by RNA extraction and subsequent reverse transcription served as the template for sequencing. Only in-frame clones appear in the TCRdb table, and some are missing; sequencing was by immunoSEQ multiplex PCR. Of 150,000 to 180,000 clones in the sample, 45% to 60% were seen once. This sample comprised CD8+ T cells sorted from blood, obtained at week 0. These receptors originate from a human donor with alopecia areata.

This clone was seen a single time. The chain has TRBV30 and TRBJ2-7, with TRBD2 identical over 13 bases. This CDR3 has 16 amino acids. V shed 3 bases, J shed 1 base, and the junction held 6 bases outside the gene matches. Germline V gene lookup returns CDR1 GTSNPN and CDR2 SVGIG (reference sequence). The CDR3 protein is CAWSRLAGGSSYEQYF. The DNA of the CDR3 is TGTGCCTGGAGCCGACTAGCGGGGGGCTCTTCCTACGAGCAGTACTTC.

The chain carries TRBV9 and TRBJ1-2, with TRBD1 identical over 7 bases. The trim removed 0 bases at V and 6 bases at J, leaving 8 bases unmatched. Germline V gene data show CDR1 as SGDLS and CDR2 as YYNGEE. This CDR3 is built from 15 residues. CDR3 DNA sequence: TGTGCCAGCAGCGTAGGCTCGAAGGGGGCAAATGGCTACACCTTC. It is translated as CASSVGSKGANGYTF. The variable domain in full, with the rest retrieved from reference TRBV9 and TRBJ1-2, is DSGVTQTPKHLITATGQRVTLRCSPRSGDLSVYWYQQSLDQGLQFLIQYYNGEERAKGNILERFSAQQFPDLHSELNLSSLELGDSALYFCASSVGSKGANGYTFGSGTRLTVV.

The chain recombines TRBV29-1 with TRBJ2-3; the D call may be TRBD1 or TRBD2 (5 bases each). The CDR3 contains 14 residues. Germline V lookup: CDR1 SQVTM, CDR2 ANQGSEA. Trimming cost V 3 bases and J 3 bases, with 13 bases left between them. CDR3 nucleotide sequence: TGCAGCGTTGATGGGGGAAGTGCAACAGATACGCAGTATTTT. It encodes CSVDGGSATDTQYF.

V and J are TRBV5-6 and TRBJ2-7, with 7 nucleotides matching TRBD1. The V and J ends lost 4 bases and 5 bases, in that order; junction bases with no gene match: 3. From germline, CDR1 is SGHDT and CDR2 YYEEEE. The CDR3 sequence is 12 residues long. The CDR3 sequence is CASSKTGHEQYF. The CDR3 bases are TGTGCCAGCAGCAAGACAGGGCACGAGCAGTACTTC.

This clone was counted only a few times. V is TRBV30 and J is TRBJ2-2; D ambiguous. Trimming shortened V by 0 bases and J by 7 bases, and 9 bases separated the two germline ends. There are 13 residues in the CDR3. Germline assignment: CDR1 GTSNPN and CDR2 SVGIG (reference sequence). CDR3 loop: CAWSVLGVGELFF. The DNA of the CDR3 is TGTGCCTGGAGTGTACTGGGTGTCGGGGAGCTGTTTTTT.